This T cell receptor beta chain stems from a study of cytomegalovirus exposure and HLA in healthy donors. Broader study findings: Earlier analysis found most TCR beta V segments productive about 90% or about 30% of the time. Most CMV-associated TCR beta chains appeared HLA-restricted in a later analysis.

PCR amplification relied on 60 Vbeta primers (plus 13 Jbeta primers). Profiling relied on immunoSEQ multiplex PCR, and the TCRdb table lists in-frame clones only, not all of them. The table has tens of thousands of clones, approximately 72% seen once. CDR1 and CDR2 (germline): LGHNT, FRNRAP. The CDR3 contains 14 residues. V was cut by 0 bases and J by 4 bases, with 7 bases left in between. Points on this clone: The antigen remains undetermined.

The clonotype originates from a man between 45 and 60 years old in good health and CMV-seropositive. The sequenced material came from PBMCs. This rearrangement joins TRBV12-5 to TRBJ1-3; no clear D. This CDR3 is CASGLVSRGNTIYF. CDR3 coding DNA: TGTGCTAGTGGTTTGGTATCCAGGGGAAACACCATATATTTT.